This T cell receptor (beta chain) stems from a study of T cell repertoires in cytomegalovirus infection. About the research overall: Both CMV infection and a matching HLA type were indicated by public TCR beta signatures.

This clonotype was picked up many times. What it recognizes is unknown. TCRdb reprocessed the reads via MiXCR and lists one record per CDR3 protein. The repertoire holds about 890,000 distinct CDR3 sequences, with about a third as singletons. Trimming took off 8 bases at V and 2 bases at J, with 14 bases between the two ends. The CDR3 is 14 amino acids. Germline CDR1 is SEHNR and CDR2 is FQNEAQ (reference sequence). General study findings and limits: HLA-C-restricted CMV-specific TCR beta clonotypes prevailed in the ex vivo response.

The gene calls are TRBV7-9 and TRBJ2-3; D unresolved. The sequencing used cultured CD8+ T cells from PBMCs, collected from culture after CMV antigen stimulation. The sequence derives from a human donor in good health (CMV status not recorded). Some clones in this sample may be carry-over from other donors' samples. This CDR3 reads CASPLGQDTDTQYF. The CDR3 bases are TGTGCCAGCCCTCTCGGCCAGGACACAGATACGCAGTATTTT.